What follows is one T cell receptor beta chain and its context. Its specificity is not known. Unique molecular identifiers were present on the cDNA, and a universal primer site came from template switching. TCRdb recomputed calls from the 5' RACE reads with MiXCR, one row per CDR3 protein. The sample records around 470,000 distinct CDR3 sequences, 14% being singletons. The germline V and J ends were trimmed by 0 bases and 4 bases, with 19 bases remaining between them. From germline, CDR1 is SGHRS and CDR2 YFSETQ. The CDR3 contains 17 residues. Everyone who gave samples was a healthy Caucasian. This sample stems from a study of identical twins. Study-level findings and limits: Models underestimated TCR alpha sharing (out-of-frame) in monozygotic twins.

These sequences were also reported in another study, on yellow fever vaccine responses in identical twins.

This clonotype was obtained from a woman in her late teens or twenties in good health. V usage is TRBV5-1 and J usage is TRBJ1-1, with D perhaps TRBD1 (6 bases). Sequencing was performed on CD4+ T cells sorted from blood. Here the CDR3 reads CASSLARQGRIFTEAFF. Here the CDR3 DNA reads TGCGCCAGCAGCTTGGCCCGGCAGGGGAGAATTTTCACTGAAGCTTTCTTT.